Listed here are 12 T cell receptor beta chains from one sample, sequenced in a study of blood T cells in healthy people across ages. A second PCR of roughly 7 to 11 cycles used a sample-barcoded 5' primer and a J-beta primer mix. One entry per CDR3 protein results from TCRdb running MiXCR on the 5' RACE reads. The sample has roughly 800,000 distinct CDR3 sequences, around 24% seen once. Another study also made use of these data, one on T cells of mothers and their children.

Input material: blood. The receptors originated from a boy younger than 18 in good health.

A few counts support this clonotype. This rearrangement joins TRBV7-3 to TRBJ2-2, with 7 bases matching TRBD1. The CDR3 runs 18 residues. Germline trimming cut 4 bases from V and 4 bases from J; bases unmatched to any gene: 15. CDR1 is SGHTA, CDR2 FQGTGA, per germline. The CDR3 nucleotides read TGTGCCAGCAGCTCTACCCTCGGTGGTGCAGGGGGCACCGGGGAGCTGTTTTTT. Its protein product is CASSSTLGGAGGTGELFF.

A few counts support this clonotype. The J gene is TRBJ2-7, the V gene TRBV27; 7 nucleotides align to TRBD1. The CDR3 has 15 residues. CDR1 and CDR2 from the germline V gene are MNHEY and SMNVEV (reference sequence). The V segment lost 3 bases and the J segment 2 bases; nucleotides outside the gene matches: 7. DNA of the CDR3: TGTGCCAGCAGTTTCCTGGGACAGCGACCCTACGAGCAGTACTTC. This codes for CASSFLGQRPYEQYF.

This clonotype was observed a few times. The chain combines TRBV4-2 with TRBJ2-5; 16 nucleotides align to TRBD2. V lost 3 bases to trimming and J lost 5 bases; unmatched junction nucleotides: 3. The CDR3 spans 16 residues. The germline gives CDR1 LGHNA, CDR2 YNFKEQ. The CDR3 protein is CASSQGLAGGFETQYF. As DNA, the CDR3 is TGTGCCAGCAGCCAGGGACTAGCGGGGGGGTTCGAGACCCAGTACTTC.

This clonotype has only a few counts. V usage is TRBV11-2 and J usage is TRBJ2-7; 8 nucleotides agree with TRBD1. The CDR3 contains 15 residues. Germline trimming cut 4 bases from V and 4 bases from J; bases unmatched to any gene: 9. Germline-derived CDR1 and CDR2 are SGHAT and FQNNGV. The CDR3 region is CASSSLPGTGYEQYF. The CDR3 nucleotides read TGTGCCAGCAGCTCACTACCCGGGACAGGATACGAGCAGTACTTC.

The chain carries TRBV9 and TRBJ1-4; D gene unclear. The germline V gene has CDR1 SGDLS and CDR2 YYNGEE. V gave up 0 bases and J gave up 10 bases, with 19 bases separating them. The CDR3 loop spans 16 amino acids. The CDR3, as DNA: TGTGCCAGCAGCGTAGCTGATCGTTGGACGGCCGGAAAACTGTTTTTT. Translating it yields CASSVADRWTAGKLFF.

V is TRBV29-1 and J is TRBJ2-5; 7 nucleotides match TRBD2. The germline V gene encodes CDR1 SQVTM and CDR2 ANQGSEA. The CDR3 is 13 residues long. V gave up 5 bases and J gave up 6 bases; unmatched junction bases: 9. CDR3: CSVWWEGRKTQYF. CDR3 nucleotide sequence: TGCAGCGTTTGGTGGGAGGGCCGTAAGACCCAGTACTTC.

This chain connects TRBV6-1 to TRBJ2-1, with D maybe TRBD1 (5 bases). The V end was cut by 2 bases, the J end by 16 bases, with 12 bases between. CDR3 length: 11 amino acids. Per the germline V gene, CDR1 is MNHNS and CDR2 is SASEGT. The CDR3 sequence: CASSEWAGKFF. The CDR3 DNA sequence: TGTGCCAGCAGTGAATGGGCAGGGAAATTCTTC.

This chain joins TRBV25-1 and TRBJ2-3, with a possible D match to TRBD2 (7 bases). The V gene lost 1 base and the J gene lost 5 bases, with 13 bases spanning the gap. The CDR3 spans 15 residues. Germline CDR1 reads MGHDK; CDR2 reads SYGVNS. The CDR3 DNA is TGTGCCAGCAGTGAATCGGGGAGGGGGAGAGATACGCAGTATTTT. Encoded protein: CASSESGRGRDTQYF.

This clonotype was seen more than once but under ten times. The rearrangement links TRBV2 to TRBJ2-1, with 7 bases aligning to TRBD1. The CDR3 loop spans 13 amino acids. V gave up 6 bases and J gave up 4 bases; unmatched junction bases: 3. Germline CDR1 and CDR2: SNHLY and FYNNEI. CDR3 in amino acids: CASREGQYNEQFF. The DNA for the CDR3 is TGTGCCAGCAGAGAGGGACAGTACAATGAGCAGTTCTTC.

This clonotype showed up just a few times. The chain couples TRBV20-1 to TRBJ1-6; 10 bases are a match to TRBD1. The germline V gene has CDR1 DFQATT and CDR2 SNEGSKA (reference sequence). Trimming at V came to 0 bases and at J to 6 bases, leaving 5 bases not matched to a gene. The CDR3 is 16 amino acids. The CDR3 bases are TGCAGTGCTAGAGACCCTGACAGGGGGCCTAATTCACCCCTCCACTTT. It specifies CSARDPDRGPNSPLHF.

About this clonotype: The junction departs from the called germline gene at one end, perhaps through a read error. V is TRBV14 and J is TRBJ2-5; D is perhaps TRBD2 (6 bases). This CDR3 is 11 amino acids long. CDR1 SGHDN and CDR2 FVKESK come from the germline V gene. CDR3: CASSLRETRYF. CDR3 nucleotides: TGTGCCAGCAGCCTCCGGGAGACCCGGTACTTC. The complete variable domain, with remaining parts taken from reference TRBV14 and TRBJ2-5, reads EAGVTQFPSHSVIEKGQTVTLRCDPISGHDNLYWYRRVMGKEIKFLLHFVKESKQDESGMPNNRFLAERTGGTYSTLKVQPAELEDSGVYFCASSLRETRYFGPGTRLLVL.

J is TRBJ2-5 and V is TRBV11-3; a weak D match, TRBD1 (6 bases). TRBJ2-1 explains the end of the DNA better; the J call may be wrong. The length of the CDR3 is 15 residues. Germline lookup yields CDR1 SGHNT and CDR2 YENEEA. The chain's CDR3 is CASSPQGDPYNEQFF. Written as DNA, the CDR3 is TGTGCCAGCAGCCCACAGGGTGATCCCTACAATGAGCAGTTCTTC.